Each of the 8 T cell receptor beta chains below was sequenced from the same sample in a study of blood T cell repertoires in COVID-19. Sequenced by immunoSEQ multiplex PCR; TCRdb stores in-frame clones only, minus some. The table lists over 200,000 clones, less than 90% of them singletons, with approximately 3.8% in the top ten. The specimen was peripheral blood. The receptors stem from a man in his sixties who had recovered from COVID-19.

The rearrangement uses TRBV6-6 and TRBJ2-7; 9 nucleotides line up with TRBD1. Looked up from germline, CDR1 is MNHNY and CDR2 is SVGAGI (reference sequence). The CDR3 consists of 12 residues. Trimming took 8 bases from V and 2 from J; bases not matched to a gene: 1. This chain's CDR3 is CASGTGTYEQYF. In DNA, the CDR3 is TGTGCCAGCGGGACAGGGACCTACGAGCAGTACTTC.

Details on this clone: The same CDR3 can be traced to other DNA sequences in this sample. The CDR3 here is CASSYSGQGNQPQHF. CDR3 coding DNA: TGTGCCAGCAGTTACTCTGGACAGGGCAATCAGCCCCAGCATTTT. This chain links TRBV6-5 with TRBJ1-5; 7 nucleotides line up with TRBD1. The CDR3 length is 15 residues. Per germline, CDR1 MNHEY and CDR2 SVGAGI. J gave up 2 bases and V 0 bases, and 1 base lay outside the gene matches.

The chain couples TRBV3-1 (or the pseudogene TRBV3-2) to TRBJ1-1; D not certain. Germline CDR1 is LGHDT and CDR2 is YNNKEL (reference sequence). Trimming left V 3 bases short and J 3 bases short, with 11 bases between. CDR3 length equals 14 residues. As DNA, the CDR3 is TGTGCCAGCAGCCATTCGGACTTTCACACTGAAGCTTTCTTT. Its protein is CASSHSDFHTEAFF.

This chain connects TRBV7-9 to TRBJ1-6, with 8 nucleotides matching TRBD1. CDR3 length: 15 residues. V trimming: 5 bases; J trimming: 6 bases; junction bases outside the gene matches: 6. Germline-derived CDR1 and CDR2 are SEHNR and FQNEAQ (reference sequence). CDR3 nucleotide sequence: TGTGCCAGCAGCCAAATCACAGGGGGTAATTCACCCCTCCACTTT. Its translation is CASSQITGGNSPLHF.

As DNA, the CDR3 is TGTGCCAGCAGCCCCCGGACTAGGGACTACGAGCAGTACTTC. Translation: CASSPRTRDYEQYF. This chain joins TRBV4-2 and TRBJ2-7, with 7 bases fitting TRBD2. Germline V gives CDR1 LGHNA, CDR2 YNFKEQ. V gave up 4 bases and J gave up 3 bases; unmatched junction bases: 6. This CDR3 spans 14 amino acids.

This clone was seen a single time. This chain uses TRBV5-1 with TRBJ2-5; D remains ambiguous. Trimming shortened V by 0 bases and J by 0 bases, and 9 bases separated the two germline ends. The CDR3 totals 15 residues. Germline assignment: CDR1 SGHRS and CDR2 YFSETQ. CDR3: CASSLGLGYQETQYF. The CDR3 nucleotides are TGCGCCAGCAGCTTGGGACTGGGTTACCAAGAGACCCAGTACTTC. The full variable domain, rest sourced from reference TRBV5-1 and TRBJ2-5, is KAGVTQTPRYLIKTRGQQVTLSCSPISGHRSVSWYQQTPGQGLQFLFEYFSETQRNKGNFPGRFSGRQFSNSRSEMNVSTLELGDSALYLCASSLGLGYQETQYFGPGTRLLVL.

CDR3 residues: CASSTQFGELFF. The CDR3 bases are TGTGCCAGTAGTACACAGTTCGGGGAGCTGTTTTTT. This chain links TRBV19 with TRBJ2-2; D is ambiguous. This CDR3 region has 12 residues. V gave up 4 bases and J gave up 7 bases, with 7 bases separating them. CDR1 and CDR2 from the germline V gene are LNHDA and SQIVND (reference sequence).

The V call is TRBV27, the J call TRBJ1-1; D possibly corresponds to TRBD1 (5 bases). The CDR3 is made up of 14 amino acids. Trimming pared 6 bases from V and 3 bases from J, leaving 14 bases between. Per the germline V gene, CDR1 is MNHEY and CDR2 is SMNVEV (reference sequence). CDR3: CASRSRRVDTEAFF. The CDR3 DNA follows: TGTGCCAGCAGATCTCGCAGGGTGGACACTGAAGCTTTCTTT.